This T cell receptor (beta chain) was documented in a study of T cell responses to AZD1222 COVID-19 vaccine. The CDR3 extends over 16 amino acids. The germline V gene has CDR1 MNHEY and CDR2 SVGEGT. V was trimmed by 6 bases and J by 6 bases, leaving 21 bases between them. Generated by immunoSEQ multiplex PCR, the TCRdb table keeps only in-frame clones and is missing some. The sample lists 200,000 to 250,000 clones, around 94% occurring once. This receptor was identified in an adult who received the MenACWY meningococcal vaccine as a control. The rearrangement uses TRBV6-2 or TRBV6-3 and TRBJ1-5; D possibly corresponds to TRBD1 (6 bases). The sample consisted of peripheral blood, taken 28 days after the second dose of the MenACWY control vaccine. CDR3 residues: CASSPTLGGTAQPQHF. The CDR3 nucleotides are TGTGCCAGCAGCCCCACCCTCGGGGGCACGGCTCAGCCCCAGCATTTT.